Following are 10 T cell receptor beta chains from one sample sequenced in a study of response to subunit inactivated influenza vaccine. TCRdb independently ran MiXCR on the RT-PCR reads; one entry per CDR3 protein. The table lists around 790,000 distinct CDR3 sequences, 21% of them singletons. The sequencing here drew on PBMCs from blood, taken roughly 5 days after vaccination. The receptors originated from a man between 50 and 59 years old who received an inactivated influenza vaccine.

This clonotype was counted many times. The rearrangement joins TRBV12-3 or TRBV12-4 to TRBJ1-4; D is uncertain. The CDR3 length is 14 residues. The ends were cut back, 6 bases at V and 8 bases at J, with 16 bases in the middle. The CDR3 bases are TGTGCCAGCAGCCCGGGGATCACGGGGGAAAAACTGTTTTTT. This sequence encodes CASSPGITGEKLFF.

This clonotype was picked up a small number of times. The rearrangement uses TRBV12-3 or TRBV12-4 and TRBJ1-2; D call uncertain. CDR3 length equals 13 residues. V gave up 2 bases and J gave up 8 bases, with 12 bases separating them. Here the CDR3 reads CASSLSFPAGYTF. CDR3 sequence (DNA): TGTGCCAGCAGTTTATCCTTCCCTGCGGGCTACACCTTC.

In its sample, this clonotype was seen a few times. The rearrangement links TRBV6-1 to TRBJ2-7, with 13 bases matching TRBD2. The CDR3 spans 15 residues. The germline gives CDR1 MNHNS, CDR2 SASEGT. The ends lost 5 bases at V and 5 bases at J; junction bases unmatched: 6. CDR3 in DNA: TGTGCCAGCAGTCCTGGACTAGCGGGAGTCCACGAGCAGTACTTC. Translating gives CASSPGLAGVHEQYF.

This chain uses TRBV9 with TRBJ2-6, with D possibly matching TRBD1 (6 bases). This CDR3 comprises 17 residues. The V end lost 4 bases, the J end lost 4 bases, and 18 bases lay between the germline ends. In germline, CDR1 is SGDLS, CDR2 YYNGEE. DNA of the CDR3: TGTGCCAGCAGCCCCCGGGTAGGGGGAGCGGGGGCCAACGTCCTGACTTTC. This translates into CASSPRVGGAGANVLTF.

This clonotype was counted many times. The rearrangement links TRBV4-2 to TRBJ2-5; 7 bases are a match to TRBD1. CDR1 and CDR2 from the germline V gene are LGHNA and YNFKEQ. V was pared by 3 bases and J by 3 bases, with 7 bases of the junction left unmatched. The CDR3 has 15 residues. The CDR3 region is CASSQGTAVEETQYF. The CDR3 DNA sequence: TGTGCCAGCAGCCAGGGGACAGCAGTCGAAGAGACCCAGTACTTC.

This clonotype came up a few times. This sequence joins TRBV9 and TRBJ2-2, with D possibly TRBD1 on 5 matching bases. The CDR3 is made up of 15 amino acids. The V gene's germline CDR1 is SGDLS and CDR2 YYNGEE. V lost 0 bases to trimming and J lost 1 base, with 7 bases between them. CDR3 in DNA: TGTGCCAGCAGCGTAGACAGGATGAACACCGGGGAGCTGTTTTTT. This encodes CASSVDRMNTGELFF.

The rearrangement uses TRBV6-1 and TRBJ2-7; TRBD2 agrees at 8 bases. The germline V gene has CDR1 MNHNS and CDR2 SASEGT. This CDR3 has 15 amino acids. After removal of 6 bases from V and 5 bases from J, the junction contained 12 bases not matched to a gene. The CDR3 here is CASRPGLAGGHEQYF. In DNA form, the CDR3 reads TGTGCCAGCAGACCCGGACTAGCCGGGGGCCACGAGCAGTACTTC.

This clonotype was seen only a few times. The V gene is TRBV12-3 or TRBV12-4, the J gene TRBJ2-7, with D perhaps matching TRBD2 (5 bases). Trimming stripped 4 bases from V and 2 bases from J, with 12 bases between. This CDR3 is 14 amino acids long. The CDR3 sequence: CASSYPSLTYEQYF. CDR3 DNA sequence: TGTGCCAGCAGTTACCCTAGCTTAACCTACGAGCAGTACTTC.

The chain uses TRBV21-1 and TRBJ2-2; the table's D call, TRBD2, has no DNA check behind it. TRBV21-1 counts as a pseudogene. CDR3 length: 19 residues. In DNA, the CDR3 is TGTGCCAGCAGCAAAGCGCCCTGGACTAGCGGATTGAACACCGGGGAGCTGTTTTTT. Residues: CASSKAPWTSGLNTGELFF.

This clonotype was seen once. This chain joins TRBV27 and TRBJ1-6; D gene unclear. CDR3 length equals 14 residues. The ends were cut back, 2 bases at V and 10 bases at J, with 12 bases in the middle. CDR1 and CDR2 from the germline V gene are MNHEY and SMNVEV (reference sequence). CDR3 loop: CASSLQSSGSPLHF. CDR3 nucleotide sequence: TGTGCCAGCAGTTTACAAAGTTCGGGGTCACCCCTCCACTTT.